The text below deals with one T cell receptor beta chain. The data originate from a study of blood T cell repertoires in COVID-19. Study summary: The origin of the acute and convalescent COVID-19 samples was the United States, Italy and Spain. T cells, B-cell-depleted T cells, or PBMCs supplied cDNA or gDNA.

From germline, CDR1 is SGHNT and CDR2 YYREEE (reference sequence). V was clipped by 0 bases and J by 3 bases; unmatched bases: 6. This CDR3 is 17 amino acids long. Authors' analysis steps: Amplification of reference gene primers was used by the study to estimate nucleated cell counts. The repertoire was sequenced with immunoSEQ multiplex PCR; TCRdb's copy has only in-frame clones and lacks some. V, J and clone size reflect that table, while D and trimming were determined from the DNA. In the table there are about 81,000 clones, approximately 80% of which are singletons. J is TRBJ1-2 and V is TRBV5-4, with TRBD1 matching over 12 bases. Input material: peripheral blood. This TCR was sampled from a human donor in a cohort sampled during active COVID-19. CDR3 protein: CASSLASGQGAYYGYTF. The CDR3, as DNA: TGTGCCAGCAGCTTGGCCTCGGGACAGGGGGCTTACTATGGCTACACCTTC. Full variable domain (remainder filled in from reference TRBV5-4 and TRBJ1-2): ETGVTQSPTHLIKTRGQQVTLRCSSQSGHNTVSWYQQALGQGPQFIFQYYREEENGRGNFPPRFSGLQFPNYSSELNVNALELDDSALYLCASSLASGQGAYYGYTFGSGTRLTVV.